The 16 T cell receptor beta chains presented below share a single source sample, sequenced in a study of T-cell memory formation after mild COVID-19 (dated by TCRdb to about 2021). The library was prepared using 5' RACE. TCRdb names Illumina NovaSeq 6000 as the instrument used. TCRdb reanalyzed the raw reads on its own, using fastp at Q25 for trimming and MiXCR for clone calling, and kept in-frame beta chains. Under each unique CDR3 protein, matching rows form one entry showing the most common genes and DNA. The sample data list roughly 35,000 distinct CDR3 sequences, and approximately 7.7% of these were observed just once. Approximately 29% of the sample lies in the top ten. Sequenced input: PBMCs or a T cell subset sorted from them (not recorded which). These receptors all stem from a man aged 18 to 30 who had mild COVID-19 (a few samples of this study predate the infection). The sample titles of this study are shuffled in the database, so cell type and time point are left out; the donor was told from shared clones.

This clonotype came up many times. J is TRBJ1-2 and V is TRBV15; D possibly corresponds to TRBD1 (6 bases). V lost 0 bases and J 8 bases, leaving 16 bases between the germline ends. Per the germline V gene, CDR1 is LNHNV and CDR2 is YYDKDF (reference sequence). CDR3 length equals 15 residues. The CDR3 DNA reads TGTGCCACCAGCAGAGATTATTTTCCAGGGGAGGGCTACACCTTC. This encodes CATSRDYFPGEGYTF.

The chain uses TRBV4-3 and TRBJ1-6; no clear D. Trimming took 1 base from V and 7 from J, leaving 11 bases between them. The CDR3 runs to 15 residues. The V gene's germline CDR1 is LGHNA and CDR2 YSLEER. Here the CDR3 DNA reads TGCGCCAGCAGCCAAGCGCGGCCTTCCAATTCACCCCTCCACTTT. Protein: CASSQARPSNSPLHF.

This clonotype was counted ten times or more. The genes are TRBV7-2 and TRBJ1-2; 9 bases are shared with TRBD1. The CDR3 is made up of 14 amino acids. Trimming cost V 5 bases and J 3 bases; bases outside gene matches: 4. Germline V gene sequence: CDR1 SGHTA, CDR2 FQGNSA. The CDR3 nucleotides read TGTGCCAGCAGCCTGGGGACAGGGTACTATGGCTACACCTTC. It yields the protein CASSLGTGYYGYTF.

This clonotype appeared a single time. The chain joins TRBV7-9 to TRBJ2-3; tentatively, D is TRBD1 or TRBD2 (6 bases each). With 11 bases removed from V and 4 bases from J, the gap between germline ends came to 16 bases. Germline CDR1 SEHNR, CDR2 FQNEAQ (reference sequence). This CDR3 is built from 13 residues. The CDR3 coding sequence is TGTGCCCATTCCGGGGGCTGGGCAGATACGCAGTATTTT. Its protein is CAHSGGWADTQYF.

The table lists this clonotype with a few counts. The chain couples TRBV28 to TRBJ2-1; 8 bases agree with TRBD1. The CDR3 is made up of 15 amino acids. The V gene end was trimmed by 8 bases and the J gene end by 5 bases; junction bases not matched to a gene: 11. Looked up from germline, CDR1 is MDHEN and CDR2 is SYDVKM. Here the CDR3 reads CASLSGGVGNNEQFF. The CDR3 region has the DNA TGTGCCAGCCTTTCAGGGGGCGTGGGAAACAATGAGCAGTTCTTC.

In this sample, this clonotype turned up many times. The rearrangement joins TRBV7-3 to TRBJ2-1, with TRBD2 matching over 11 bases. The CDR3 has 15 amino acids. From germline, CDR1 is SGHTA and CDR2 FQGTGA. The V gene end was trimmed by 4 bases and the J gene end by 9 bases; junction bases not matched to a gene: 8. This CDR3 reads CASSSLAGGPAEQFF. The DNA of the CDR3 is TGTGCCAGCAGCTCTTTAGCGGGGGGGCCCGCTGAGCAGTTCTTC. The variable domain in full, with the rest retrieved from reference TRBV7-3 and TRBJ2-1, is GAGVSQTPSNKVTEKGKYVELRCDPISGHTALYWYRQSLGQGPEFLIYFQGTGAADDSGLPNDRFFAVRPEGSVSTLKIQRTERGDSAVYLCASSSLAGGPAEQFFGPGTRLTVL.

This clonotype was detected only a few times. The chain recombines TRBV7-3 with TRBJ1-4, with 8 positions matching TRBD1. Germline CDR1 reads SGHTA; CDR2 reads FQGTGA. V dropped 3 bases and J dropped 0; count of bases not matched to a gene: 6. CDR3 length: 17 amino acids. CDR3: CASSLRQGATTNEKLFF. The CDR3 bases are TGTGCCAGCAGCTTGAGGCAGGGGGCTACAACTAATGAAAAACTGTTTTTT.

In this sample, this clonotype turned up many times. The rearrangement joins TRBV11-2 to TRBJ1-2; possible D gene TRBD1, 5 bases. This CDR3 spans 12 amino acids. Germline assignment: CDR1 SGHAT and CDR2 FQNNGV. Between the trimmed V and J ends, which lost 5 bases and 8 bases, there was a span of 12 bases. DNA for the CDR3: TGTGCCAGCAGCGTCGGGGGGTTCGGCTACACCTTC. Translating it yields CASSVGGFGYTF.

The sample holds many counts of this clonotype. This chain connects TRBV20-1 to TRBJ2-5; 11 bases match TRBD2. The CDR3 sequence is 14 residues long. V lost 6 bases to trimming and J lost 4 bases; unmatched junction nucleotides: 7. Per the germline V gene, CDR1 is DFQATT and CDR2 is SNEGSKA (reference sequence). CDR3: CSADSGGAVETQYF. CDR3 DNA sequence: TGCAGTGCCGATAGCGGGGGGGCAGTAGAGACCCAGTACTTC.

This clonotype was seen a handful of times. DNA of the CDR3: TGTGCCAGCAGTGGCGAGTTAGAGCCCCAGCATTTT. Its protein product is CASSGELEPQHF. The genes are TRBV2 and TRBJ1-5; D unresolved. The CDR3 sequence is 12 residues long. Germline CDR1 is SNHLY and CDR2 is FYNNEI. V was shortened by 4 bases and J by 8 bases, with 9 bases between the two germline ends.

This clonotype came up many times. The chain combines TRBV28 with TRBJ2-3; D is uncertain. The germline gives CDR1 MDHEN, CDR2 SYDVKM. This CDR3 has 14 amino acids. V was trimmed by 2 bases and J by 2 bases, leaving 8 bases between them. CDR3 loop: CASSLEQLTDTQYF. The CDR3, as DNA: TGTGCCAGCAGTTTAGAACAGCTCACAGATACGCAGTATTTT.

This clonotype came up a few times. V and J are TRBV10-3 and TRBJ2-2; 8 positions agree with TRBD1. This CDR3 spans 15 amino acids. Germline CDR1 ENHRY, CDR2 SYGVKD. Trimming removed 2 bases from V and 7 bases from J; junction bases left unmatched: 6. This CDR3 is CAISEPGQGGGELFF. The CDR3 DNA reads as TGTGCCATCAGTGAGCCCGGACAGGGCGGCGGGGAGCTGTTTTTT.

This rearrangement joins TRBV20-1 to TRBJ2-5; tentative D call: TRBD2 (6 bases). CDR1 and CDR2 (germline): DFQATT, SNEGSKA (reference sequence). Trimming took off 5 bases at V and 5 bases at J, with 21 bases between the two ends. This CDR3 is 15 amino acids long. The DNA of the CDR3 is TGCAGTGCTGCCCCGGGACTTCACGGGGCCGAGACCCAGTACTTC. Translation: CSAAPGLHGAETQYF.

J is TRBJ1-6 and V is TRBV6-2 or TRBV6-3; TRBD1 might be the D (5 bases). Germline V gene lookup returns CDR1 MNHEY and CDR2 SVGEGT. Trimming left V 5 bases short and J 8 bases short, with 10 bases between. This CDR3 has 13 residues. DNA for the CDR3: TGTGCCAGCAGTGTCAGGGAACATTCACCCCTCCACTTT. Its translation: CASSVREHSPLHF.

This clonotype was detected only a few times. The J gene is TRBJ2-1, the V gene TRBV3-1; 13 bases are a match to TRBD2. Per germline, CDR1 LGHDT and CDR2 YNNKEL (reference sequence). This CDR3 region has 15 residues. Trimming at V came to 3 bases and at J to 9 bases, leaving 5 bases not matched to a gene. CDR3 nucleotide sequence: TGTGCCAGCAGCCAGACTAGCGGGGGGAGCGTTGAGCAGTTCTTC. Its protein is CASSQTSGGSVEQFF.

Many counts were recorded for this clonotype. The J gene is TRBJ1-2, the V gene TRBV7-2; D is unclear. This CDR3 region has 12 residues. V lost 3 bases, J lost 3 bases, and 5 bases lay in between. Germline CDR1 SGHTA, CDR2 FQGNSA. The CDR3 nucleotides are TGTGCCAGCAGCTTTAATGACTATGGCTACACCTTC. Its translation: CASSFNDYGYTF.